The entry that follows covers one T cell receptor beta chain sequence. Its antigen is not known. This record belongs to a study of T cell responses to AZD1222 COVID-19 vaccine. Germline assignment: CDR1 MDHEN and CDR2 SYDVKM. Trimming took 6 bases from V and 0 from J, leaving 14 bases between them. The CDR3 runs 16 residues. Study-wide points: The study found Spike-specific TCR breadth and depth rose after two AZD1222 doses. Females outnumbered males among donors, who were mostly white British; clonal diversity was possibly underestimated.

Data came from immunoSEQ multiplex PCR; TCRdb stores just in-frame clones and leaves some out. The data show approximately 81,000 clones, 85% to 95% seen once. The TCR sequence derives from an adult in good health. The chain combines TRBV28 with TRBJ1-4, with a weak D call TRBD1 (5 bases). This material consisted of peripheral blood, taken on day 0 of MenACWY control vaccination. Here the CDR3 DNA reads TGTGCCAGCAGCGGTGGGACGGCCGCAACTAATGAAAAACTGTTTTTT. It codes for CASSGGTAATNEKLFF.